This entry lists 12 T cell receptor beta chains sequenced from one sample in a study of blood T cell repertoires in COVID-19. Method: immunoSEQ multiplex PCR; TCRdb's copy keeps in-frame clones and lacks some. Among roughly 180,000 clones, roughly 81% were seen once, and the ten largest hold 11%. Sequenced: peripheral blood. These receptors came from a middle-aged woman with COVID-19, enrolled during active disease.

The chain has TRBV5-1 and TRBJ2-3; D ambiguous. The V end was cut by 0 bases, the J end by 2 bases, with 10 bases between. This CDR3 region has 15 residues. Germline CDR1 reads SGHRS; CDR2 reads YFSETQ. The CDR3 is CASSLAQTSTDTQYF. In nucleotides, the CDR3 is TGCGCCAGCAGCTTGGCCCAGACTTCCACAGATACGCAGTATTTT.

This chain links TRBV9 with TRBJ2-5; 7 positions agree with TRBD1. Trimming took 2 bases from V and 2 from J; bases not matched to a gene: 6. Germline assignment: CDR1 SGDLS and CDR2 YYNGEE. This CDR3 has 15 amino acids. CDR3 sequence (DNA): TGTGCCAGCAGCGTCCAGCCGGGACAGCAAGAGACCCAGTACTTC. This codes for CASSVQPGQQETQYF.

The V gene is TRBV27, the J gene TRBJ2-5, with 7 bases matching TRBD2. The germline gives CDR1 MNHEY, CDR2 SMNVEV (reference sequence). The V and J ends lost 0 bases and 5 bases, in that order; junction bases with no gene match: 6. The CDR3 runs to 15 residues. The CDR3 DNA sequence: TGTGCCAGCAGTTTATCCCCGGGAGGTATGGAGACCCAGTACTTC. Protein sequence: CASSLSPGGMETQYF.

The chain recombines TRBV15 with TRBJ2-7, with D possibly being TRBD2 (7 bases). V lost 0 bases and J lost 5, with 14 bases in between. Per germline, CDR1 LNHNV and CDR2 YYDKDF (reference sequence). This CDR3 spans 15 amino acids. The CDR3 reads CATSRDPGGIDEQYF. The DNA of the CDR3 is TGTGCCACCAGCAGAGACCCGGGGGGCATCGACGAGCAGTACTTC.

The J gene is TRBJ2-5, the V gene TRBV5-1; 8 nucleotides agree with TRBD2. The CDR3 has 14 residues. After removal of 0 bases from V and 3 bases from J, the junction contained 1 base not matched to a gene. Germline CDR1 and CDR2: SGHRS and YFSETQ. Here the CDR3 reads CASSLELAEETQYF. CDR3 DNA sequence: TGCGCCAGCAGCTTGGAACTAGCGGAAGAGACCCAGTACTTC.

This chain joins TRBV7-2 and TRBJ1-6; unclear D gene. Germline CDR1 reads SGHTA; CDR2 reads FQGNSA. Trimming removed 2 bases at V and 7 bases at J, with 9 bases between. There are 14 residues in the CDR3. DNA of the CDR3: TGTGCCAGCAGCTTAATGACGGGGAATTCACCCCTCCACTTT. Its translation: CASSLMTGNSPLHF.

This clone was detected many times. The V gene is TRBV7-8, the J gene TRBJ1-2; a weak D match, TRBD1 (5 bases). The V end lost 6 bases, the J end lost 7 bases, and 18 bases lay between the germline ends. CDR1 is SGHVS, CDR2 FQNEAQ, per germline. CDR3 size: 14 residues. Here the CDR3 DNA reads TGTGCCAGCAGTTTTTACCAGGGTTTGGGTGGCTACACCTTC. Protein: CASSFYQGLGGYTF.

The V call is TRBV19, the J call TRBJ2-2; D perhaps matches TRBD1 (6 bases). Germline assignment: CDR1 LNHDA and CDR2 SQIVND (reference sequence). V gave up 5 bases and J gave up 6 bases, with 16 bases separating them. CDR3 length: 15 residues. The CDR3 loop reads CASSLGAEWAGELFF. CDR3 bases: TGTGCCAGTAGTTTGGGGGCGGAGTGGGCCGGGGAGCTGTTTTTT.

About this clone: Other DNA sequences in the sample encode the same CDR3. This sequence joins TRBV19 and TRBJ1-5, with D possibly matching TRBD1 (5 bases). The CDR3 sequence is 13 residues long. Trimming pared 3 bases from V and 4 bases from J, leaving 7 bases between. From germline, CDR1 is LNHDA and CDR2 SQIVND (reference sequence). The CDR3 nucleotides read TGTGCCAGTAGTATTGGGGGGAATCAGCCCCAGCATTTT. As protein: CASSIGGNQPQHF.

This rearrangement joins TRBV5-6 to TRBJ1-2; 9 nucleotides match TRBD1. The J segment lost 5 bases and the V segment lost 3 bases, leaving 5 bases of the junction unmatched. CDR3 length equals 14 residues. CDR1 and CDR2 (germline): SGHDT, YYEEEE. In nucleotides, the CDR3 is TGTGCCAGCAGCTCCATTGACAGGGGGTATGGCTACACCTTC. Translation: CASSSIDRGYGYTF.

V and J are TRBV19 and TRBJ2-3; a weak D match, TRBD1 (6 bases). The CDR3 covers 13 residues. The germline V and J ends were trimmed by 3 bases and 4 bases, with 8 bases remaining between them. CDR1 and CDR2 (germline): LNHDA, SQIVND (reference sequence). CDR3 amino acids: CASSMDSADTQYF. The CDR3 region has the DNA TGTGCCAGTAGTATGGACAGCGCAGATACGCAGTATTTT.

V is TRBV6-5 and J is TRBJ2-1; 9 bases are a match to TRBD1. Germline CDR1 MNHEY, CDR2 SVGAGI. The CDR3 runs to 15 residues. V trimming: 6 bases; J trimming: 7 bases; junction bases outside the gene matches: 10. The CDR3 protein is CASRDPGQGRNEQFF. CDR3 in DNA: TGTGCCAGCAGGGATCCGGGACAGGGAAGGAATGAGCAGTTCTTC.